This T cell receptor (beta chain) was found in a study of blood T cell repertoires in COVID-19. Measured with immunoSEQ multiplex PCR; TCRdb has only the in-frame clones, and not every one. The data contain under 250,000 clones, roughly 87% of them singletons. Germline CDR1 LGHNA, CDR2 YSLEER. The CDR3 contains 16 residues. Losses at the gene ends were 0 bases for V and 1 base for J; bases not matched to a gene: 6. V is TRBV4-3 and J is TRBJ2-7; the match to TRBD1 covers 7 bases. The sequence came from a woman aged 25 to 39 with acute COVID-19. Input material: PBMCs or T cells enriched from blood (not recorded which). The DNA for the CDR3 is TGCGCCAGCAGCCAAGATATAACAGGGGCATCCTACGAGCAGTACTTC. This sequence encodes CASSQDITGASYEQYF.